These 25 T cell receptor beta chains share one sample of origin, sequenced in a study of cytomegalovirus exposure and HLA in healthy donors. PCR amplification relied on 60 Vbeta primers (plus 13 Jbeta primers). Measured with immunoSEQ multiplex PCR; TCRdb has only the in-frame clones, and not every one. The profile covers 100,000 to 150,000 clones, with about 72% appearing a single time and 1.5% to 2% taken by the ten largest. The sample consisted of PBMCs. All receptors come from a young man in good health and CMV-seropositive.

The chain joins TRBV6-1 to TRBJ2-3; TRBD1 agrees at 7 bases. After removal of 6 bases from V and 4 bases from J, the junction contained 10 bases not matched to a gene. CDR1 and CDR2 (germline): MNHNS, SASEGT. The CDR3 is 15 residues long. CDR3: CASSATGSKPDTQYF. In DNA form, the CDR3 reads TGTGCCAGCAGCGCGACAGGGAGCAAGCCAGATACGCAGTATTTT.

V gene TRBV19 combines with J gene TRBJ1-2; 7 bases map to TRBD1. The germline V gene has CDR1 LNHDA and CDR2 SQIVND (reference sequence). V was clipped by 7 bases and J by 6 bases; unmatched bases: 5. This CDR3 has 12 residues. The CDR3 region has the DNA TGTGCCAGTACCGACAGGGCAGATGGCTACACCTTC. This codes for CASTDRADGYTF.

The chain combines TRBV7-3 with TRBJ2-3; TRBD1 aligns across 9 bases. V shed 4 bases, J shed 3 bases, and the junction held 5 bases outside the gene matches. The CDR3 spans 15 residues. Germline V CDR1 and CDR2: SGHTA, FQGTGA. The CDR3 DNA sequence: TGTGCCAGCAGCTCCGACAGGGGGAAAACAGATACGCAGTATTTT. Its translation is CASSSDRGKTDTQYF.

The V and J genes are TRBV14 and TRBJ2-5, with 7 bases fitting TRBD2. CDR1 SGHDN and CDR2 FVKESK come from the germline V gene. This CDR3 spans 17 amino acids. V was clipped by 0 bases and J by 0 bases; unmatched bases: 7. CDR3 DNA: TGTGCCAGCAGCCAAGACACCTTACTAGCGTACCAAGAGACCCAGTACTTC. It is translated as CASSQDTLLAYQETQYF.

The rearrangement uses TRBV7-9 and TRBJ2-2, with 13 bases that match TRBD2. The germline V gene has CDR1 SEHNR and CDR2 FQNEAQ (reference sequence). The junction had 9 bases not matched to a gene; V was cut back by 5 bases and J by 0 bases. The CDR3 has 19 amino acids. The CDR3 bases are TGTGCCAGCAGCCTCATCAGGGGACTAGCGGGACCGAACACCGGGGAGCTGTTTTTT. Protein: CASSLIRGLAGPNTGELFF.

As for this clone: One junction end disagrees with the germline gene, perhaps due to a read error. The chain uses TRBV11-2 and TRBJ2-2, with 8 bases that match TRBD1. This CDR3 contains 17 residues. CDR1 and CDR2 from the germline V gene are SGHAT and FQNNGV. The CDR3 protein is CASSPFSDRANSRGAVF. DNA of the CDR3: TGTGCCAGCAGCCCCTTTTCGGACAGGGCAAACTCACGGGGAGCTGTTTTT.

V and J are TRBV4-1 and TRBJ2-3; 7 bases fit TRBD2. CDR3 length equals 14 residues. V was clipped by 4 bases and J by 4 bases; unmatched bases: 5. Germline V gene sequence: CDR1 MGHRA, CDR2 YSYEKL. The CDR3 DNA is TGCGCCAGCAGCCGCGGACTAGAGGCAGATACGCAGTATTTT. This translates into CASSRGLEADTQYF.

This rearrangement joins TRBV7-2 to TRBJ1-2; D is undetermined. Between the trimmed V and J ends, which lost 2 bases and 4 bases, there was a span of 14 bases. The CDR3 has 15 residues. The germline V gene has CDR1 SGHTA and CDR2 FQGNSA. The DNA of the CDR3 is TGTGCCAGCAGCTTAAGGGAGCAGCGCGGCTATGGCTACACCTTC. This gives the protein CASSLREQRGYGYTF. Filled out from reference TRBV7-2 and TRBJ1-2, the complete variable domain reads GAGVSQSPSNKVTEKGKDVELRCDPISGHTALYWYRQSLGQGLEFLIYFQGNSAPDKSGLPSDRFSAERTGGSVSTLTIQRTQQEDSAVYLCASSLREQRGYGYTFGSGTRLTVV.

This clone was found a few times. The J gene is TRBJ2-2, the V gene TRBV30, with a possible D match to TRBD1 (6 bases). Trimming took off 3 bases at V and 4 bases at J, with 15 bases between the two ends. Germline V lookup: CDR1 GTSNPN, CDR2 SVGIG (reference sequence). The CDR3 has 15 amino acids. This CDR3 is CAWRPRLRGTGELFF. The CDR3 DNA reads TGTGCCTGGAGGCCACGACTCAGGGGCACCGGGGAGCTGTTTTTT.

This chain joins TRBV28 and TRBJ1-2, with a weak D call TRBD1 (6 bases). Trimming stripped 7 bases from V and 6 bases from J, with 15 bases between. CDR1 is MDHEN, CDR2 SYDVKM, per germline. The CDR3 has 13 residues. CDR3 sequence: CASILGQGNGYTF. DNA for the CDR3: TGTGCCAGCATTCTAGGGCAGGGGAATGGCTACACCTTC.

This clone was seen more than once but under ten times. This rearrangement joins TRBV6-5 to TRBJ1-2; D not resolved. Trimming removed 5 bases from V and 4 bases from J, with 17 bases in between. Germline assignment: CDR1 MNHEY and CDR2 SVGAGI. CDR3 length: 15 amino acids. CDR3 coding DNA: TGTGCCAGCAGTGCGGCGGAGGCTGGGTTCTATGGCTACACCTTC. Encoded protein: CASSAAEAGFYGYTF.

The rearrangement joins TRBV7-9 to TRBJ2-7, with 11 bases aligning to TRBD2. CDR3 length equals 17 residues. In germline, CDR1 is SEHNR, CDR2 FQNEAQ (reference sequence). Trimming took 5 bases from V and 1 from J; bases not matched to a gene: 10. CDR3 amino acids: CASSQGLLAGESYEQYF. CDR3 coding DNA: TGTGCCAGCAGCCAGGGCTTACTAGCGGGAGAGTCCTACGAGCAGTACTTC.

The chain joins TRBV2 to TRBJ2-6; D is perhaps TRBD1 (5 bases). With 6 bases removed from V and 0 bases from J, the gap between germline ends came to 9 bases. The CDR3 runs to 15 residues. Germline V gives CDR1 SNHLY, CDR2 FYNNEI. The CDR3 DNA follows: TGTGCCAGCAGGGACATTCGCTCTGGGGCCAACGTCCTGACTTTC. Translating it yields CASRDIRSGANVLTF.

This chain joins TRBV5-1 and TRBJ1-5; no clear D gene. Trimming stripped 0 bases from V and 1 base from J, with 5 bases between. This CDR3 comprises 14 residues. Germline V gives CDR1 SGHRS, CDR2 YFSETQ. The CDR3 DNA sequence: TGCGCCAGCAGCTTGGGGCCGAGCAATCAGCCCCAGCATTTT. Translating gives CASSLGPSNQPQHF.

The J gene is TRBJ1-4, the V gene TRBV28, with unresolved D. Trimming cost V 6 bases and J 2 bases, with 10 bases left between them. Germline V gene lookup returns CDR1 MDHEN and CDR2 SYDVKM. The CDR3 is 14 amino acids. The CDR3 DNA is TGTGCCAGCAGGGATACGGGGACTAATGAAAAACTGTTTTTT. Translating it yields CASRDTGTNEKLFF.

CDR3 residues: CASSEVGGDATSTDTQYF. In nucleotides, the CDR3 is TGTGCCAGCAGTGAGGTGGGAGGCGATGCAACTAGCACAGATACGCAGTATTTT. The chain recombines TRBV6-1 with TRBJ2-3; a possible D gene is TRBD2 (6 bases). Trimming removed 3 bases at V and 0 bases at J, with 19 bases between. The CDR3 runs 18 residues. From germline, CDR1 is MNHNS and CDR2 SASEGT.

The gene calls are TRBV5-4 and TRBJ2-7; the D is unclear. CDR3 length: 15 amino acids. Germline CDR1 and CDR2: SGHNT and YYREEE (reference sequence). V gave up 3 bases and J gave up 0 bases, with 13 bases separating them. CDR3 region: CASSSQAHASYEQYF. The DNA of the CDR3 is TGTGCCAGCAGCTCCCAGGCACACGCCTCCTACGAGCAGTACTTC. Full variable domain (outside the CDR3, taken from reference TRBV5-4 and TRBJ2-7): ETGVTQSPTHLIKTRGQQVTLRCSSQSGHNTVSWYQQALGQGPQFIFQYYREEENGRGNFPPRFSGLQFPNYSSELNVNALELDDSALYLCASSSQAHASYEQYFGPGTRLTVT.

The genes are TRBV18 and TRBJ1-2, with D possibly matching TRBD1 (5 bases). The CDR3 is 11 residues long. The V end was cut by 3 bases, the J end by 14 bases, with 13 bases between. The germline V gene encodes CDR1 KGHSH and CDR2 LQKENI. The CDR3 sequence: CASSPGGRGTF. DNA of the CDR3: TGTGCCAGCTCACCCGGGGGGAGAGGAACCTTC.

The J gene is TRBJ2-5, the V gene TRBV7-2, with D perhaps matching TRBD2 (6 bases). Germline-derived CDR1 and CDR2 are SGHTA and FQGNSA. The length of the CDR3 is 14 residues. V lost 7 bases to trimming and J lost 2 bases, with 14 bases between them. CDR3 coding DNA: TGTGCCAGCACCCGGGCGGGGAAGCAAGAGACCCAGTACTTC. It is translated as CASTRAGKQETQYF.

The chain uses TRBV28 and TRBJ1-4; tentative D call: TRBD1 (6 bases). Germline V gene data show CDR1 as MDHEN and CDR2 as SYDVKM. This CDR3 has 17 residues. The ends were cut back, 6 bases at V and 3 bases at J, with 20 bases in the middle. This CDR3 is CASSLTHGGGPNEKLFF. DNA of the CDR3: TGTGCCAGCAGCCTCACCCATGGGGGCGGGCCTAATGAAAAACTGTTTTTT.

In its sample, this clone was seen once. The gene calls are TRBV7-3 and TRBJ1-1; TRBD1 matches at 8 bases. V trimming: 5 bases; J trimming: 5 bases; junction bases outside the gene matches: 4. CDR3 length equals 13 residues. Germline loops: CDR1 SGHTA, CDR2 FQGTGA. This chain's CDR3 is CASSLRQGTEAFF. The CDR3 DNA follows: TGTGCCAGCAGCCTCCGACAGGGGACTGAAGCTTTCTTT.

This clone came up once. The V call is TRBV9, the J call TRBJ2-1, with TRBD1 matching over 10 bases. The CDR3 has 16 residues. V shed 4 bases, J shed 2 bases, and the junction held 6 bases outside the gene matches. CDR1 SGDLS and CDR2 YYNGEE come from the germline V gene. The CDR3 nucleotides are TGTGCCAGCAGCACAGGCGGGACAGGGGCCTACAATGAGCAGTTCTTC. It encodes CASSTGGTGAYNEQFF.

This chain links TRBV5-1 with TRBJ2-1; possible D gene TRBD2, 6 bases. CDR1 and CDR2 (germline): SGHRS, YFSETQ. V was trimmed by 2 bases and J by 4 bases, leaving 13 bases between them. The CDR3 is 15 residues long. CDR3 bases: TGCGCCAGCAGCTTTAGCGGACTTCAATACAATGAGCAGTTCTTC. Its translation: CASSFSGLQYNEQFF.

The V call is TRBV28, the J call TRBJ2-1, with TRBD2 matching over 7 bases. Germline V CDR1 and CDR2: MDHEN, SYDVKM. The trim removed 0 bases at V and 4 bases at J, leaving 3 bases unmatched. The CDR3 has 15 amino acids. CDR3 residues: CASSLWSGIYNEQFF. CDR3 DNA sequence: TGTGCCAGCAGTTTATGGAGCGGGATTTACAATGAGCAGTTCTTC.

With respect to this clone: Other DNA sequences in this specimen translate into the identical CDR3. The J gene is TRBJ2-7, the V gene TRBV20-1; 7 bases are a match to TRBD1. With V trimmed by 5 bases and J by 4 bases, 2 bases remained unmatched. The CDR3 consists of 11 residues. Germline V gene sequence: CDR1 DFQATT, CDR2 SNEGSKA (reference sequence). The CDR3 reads CSAAGGYEQYF. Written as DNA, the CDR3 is TGCAGTGCTGCAGGGGGATACGAGCAGTACTTC.